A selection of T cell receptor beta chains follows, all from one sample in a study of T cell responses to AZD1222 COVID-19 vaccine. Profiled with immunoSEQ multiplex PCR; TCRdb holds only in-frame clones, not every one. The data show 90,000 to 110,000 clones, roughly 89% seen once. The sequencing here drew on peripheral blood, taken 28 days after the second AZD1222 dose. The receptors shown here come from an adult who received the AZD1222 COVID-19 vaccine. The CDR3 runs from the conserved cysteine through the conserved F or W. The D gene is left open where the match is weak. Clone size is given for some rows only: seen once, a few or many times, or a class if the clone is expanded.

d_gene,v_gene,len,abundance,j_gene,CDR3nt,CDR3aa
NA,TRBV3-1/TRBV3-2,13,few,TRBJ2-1,TGTGCCAGCAGCCTAGCGGCTGGGAATGAGCAGTTCTTC,CASSLAAGNEQFF
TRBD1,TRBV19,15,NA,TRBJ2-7,TGTGCCAGTAGTACGGGACAGGGGTACCACTACGAGCAGTACTTC,CASSTGQGYHYEQYF
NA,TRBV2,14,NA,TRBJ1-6,TGTGCCAGCAGAGGGGACGGGGAAGGGTCACCCCTCCACTTT,CASRGDGEGSPLHF
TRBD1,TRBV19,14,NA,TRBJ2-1,TGTGCCAGTAGTAGTGGACAGGGAGGCAATGAGCAGTTCTTC,CASSSGQGGNEQFF
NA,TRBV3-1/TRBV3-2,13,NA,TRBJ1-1,TGTGCCAGCAGCCCGCAGATGAACACTGAAGCTTTCTTT,CASSPQMNTEAFF
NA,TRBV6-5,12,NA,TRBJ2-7,TGTGCCAGCAGCCTGCGGGGCGGCGAGCAGTACTTC,CASSLRGGEQYF
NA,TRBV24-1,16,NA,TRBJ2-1,TGTGCCACCAGTGAGGATGGACCGGGTGGTCGGGATGAGCAGTTCTTC,CATSEDGPGGRDEQFF
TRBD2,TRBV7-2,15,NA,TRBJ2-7,TGTGCCAGCAGCTTAGGCCTAGCGGTAACCTACGAGCAGTACTTC,CASSLGLAVTYEQYF
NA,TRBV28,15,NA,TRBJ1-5,TGTGCCAGCAGTTTACCCGACAGTCTCAATCAGCCCCAGCATTTT,CASSLPDSLNQPQHF
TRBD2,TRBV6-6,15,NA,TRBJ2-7,TGTGCCAGCAGTTACTCGGTAGCGGGCGCCTACGAGCAGTACTTC,CASSYSVAGAYEQYF
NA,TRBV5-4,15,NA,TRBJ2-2,TGTGCCAGCAGCTTGGGGGATCGAATCGCCGGGGAGCTGTTTTTT,CASSLGDRIAGELFF
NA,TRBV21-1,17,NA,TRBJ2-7,TGTGCCAGCAGCACAATTCATGGGGACAGGGGGACCTACGAGCAGTACTTC,CASSTIHGDRGTYEQYF
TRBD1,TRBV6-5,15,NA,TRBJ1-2,TGTGCCAGCAGTCTAAATAACAGGGGGATCTATGGCTACACCTTC,CASSLNNRGIYGYTF
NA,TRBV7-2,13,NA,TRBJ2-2,TGTGCCAGCAGCCCAGATGGCACCGGGGAGCTGTTTTTT,CASSPDGTGELFF
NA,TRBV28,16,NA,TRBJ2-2,TGTGCCAGCAGCCCCCTCGGGGCAGGGAAGACCGGGGAGCTGTTTTTT,CASSPLGAGKTGELFF
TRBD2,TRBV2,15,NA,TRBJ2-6,TGTGCCAGCAGCAGGACTAGTGCTGGGGCCAACGTCCTGACTTTC,CASSRTSAGANVLTF
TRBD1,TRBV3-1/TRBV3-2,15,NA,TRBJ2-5,TGTGCCAGTCAGGGGGGACAGGGATCCGGAGAGACCCAGTACTTC,CASQGGQGSGETQYF
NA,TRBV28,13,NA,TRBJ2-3,TGTGCCAGCAGTTGGGGGCGTGAAGATACGCAGTATTTT,CASSWGREDTQYF
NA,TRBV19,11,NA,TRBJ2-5,TGTGCCAGTAAGGCAGGAGAGACCCAGTACTTC,CASKAGETQYF
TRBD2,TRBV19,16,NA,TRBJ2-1,TGTGCCAGTAGTTCGACGACTAGCGGGAGGATAAATGAGCAGTTCTTC,CASSSTTSGRINEQFF
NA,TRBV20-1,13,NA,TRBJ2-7,TGCAGTGCTAGTTCGGTCGGACTCTACGAGCAGTACTTC,CSASSVGLYEQYF
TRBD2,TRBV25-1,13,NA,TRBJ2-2,TGTGCCAGCAAAGGACTAGAATTGAACGAGCTGTTTTTT,CASKGLELNELFF
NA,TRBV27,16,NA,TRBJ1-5,TGTGCCAGCAGTTCACAGGGACCTCCGGGCAATCAGCCCCAGCATTTT,CASSSQGPPGNQPQHF
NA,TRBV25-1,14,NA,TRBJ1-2,TGTGCCAGCAGTGAATGGCGCCAGGGACATGGCTACACCTTC,CASSEWRQGHGYTF
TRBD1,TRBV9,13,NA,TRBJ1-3,TGTGCCAGCAGCGTAAACAGGGGCAACACCATATATTTT,CASSVNRGNTIYF
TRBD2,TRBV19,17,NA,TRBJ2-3,TGTGCCAGTAGTACCTCCTCCGGACTAGCGGGAGGTGATACGCAGTATTTT,CASSTSSGLAGGDTQYF
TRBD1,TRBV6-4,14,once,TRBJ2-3,TGTGCCAGCAGCCCGACAGGGAACACAGATACGCAGTATTTT,CASSPTGNTDTQYF
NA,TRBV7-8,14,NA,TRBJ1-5,TGTGCCAGCAGCTTACCTGAGGGGCATCAGCCCCAGCATTTT,CASSLPEGHQPQHF
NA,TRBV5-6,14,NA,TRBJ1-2,TGTGCCAGCAGCTTGCCAGGACCGAACTATGGCTACACCTTC,CASSLPGPNYGYTF
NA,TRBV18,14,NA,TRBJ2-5,TGTGCCAGCTCAAAGGCACAGACACAAGAGACCCAGTACTTC,CASSKAQTQETQYF
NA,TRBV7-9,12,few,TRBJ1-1,TGTGCCAGCAGACTTAAGAACACTGAAGCTTTCTTT,CASRLKNTEAFF
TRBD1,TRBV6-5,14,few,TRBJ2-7,TGTGCCAGCAAGACGGCAGGGGGCTCCTACGAGCAGTACTTC,CASKTAGGSYEQYF
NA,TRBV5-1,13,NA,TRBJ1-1,TGCGCCAGCACGATCGCCACGAACACTGAAGCTTTCTTT,CASTIATNTEAFF
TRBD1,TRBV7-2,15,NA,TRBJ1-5,TGTGCCAGCAGCCCAGGGGGCTTGGGCAATCAGCCCCAGCATTTT,CASSPGGLGNQPQHF
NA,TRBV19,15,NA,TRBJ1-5,TGTGCCAGTCGATCCGGGACACCATCCAATCAGCCCCAGCATTTT,CASRSGTPSNQPQHF
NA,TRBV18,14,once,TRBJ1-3,TGTGCCAGCTCACCGGAGTTTTCTGGAAACACCATATATTTT,CASSPEFSGNTIYF
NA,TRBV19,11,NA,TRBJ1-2,TGTGCCGGCGAGAGCTGGTCCGGGTACACCTTC,CAGESWSGYTF
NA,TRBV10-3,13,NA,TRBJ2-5,TGTGCCATCAGCGAGGCACCTCAAGAGACCCAGTACTTC,CAISEAPQETQYF
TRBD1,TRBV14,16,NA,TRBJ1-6,TGTGCCAGCAGCCAAGACCGGGACAGGGGTAATTCACCCCTCCACTTT,CASSQDRDRGNSPLHF
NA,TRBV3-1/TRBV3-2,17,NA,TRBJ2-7,TGTGCCAGCAGCCCTATAATTTCAAGCGGAAATCTTTACGAGCAGTACTTC,CASSPIISSGNLYEQYF
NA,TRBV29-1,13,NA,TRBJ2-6,TGCAGCGCTCAGAGCTCTGGGGCCAACGTCCTGACTTTC,CSAQSSGANVLTF
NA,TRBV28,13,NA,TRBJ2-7,TGTGCCAGCAGACCGACCCAGCCCTACGAGCAGTACTTC,CASRPTQPYEQYF
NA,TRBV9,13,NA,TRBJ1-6,TGTGCCAGCAGCGTCGGGGAGAATTCACCCCTCCACTTT,CASSVGENSPLHF
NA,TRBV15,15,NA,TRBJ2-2,TGTGCCACCAGCCGCTGGACAGAGAACACCGGGGAGCTGTTTTTT,CATSRWTENTGELFF
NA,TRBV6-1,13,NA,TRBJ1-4,TGTGCCAGCAGTGAACAGGGAGGAGAAAAACTGTTTTTT,CASSEQGGEKLFF
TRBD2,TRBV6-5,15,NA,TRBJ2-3,TGTGCCAGCAGTTTTAGCGGGAGTGGGACAGATACGCAGTATTTT,CASSFSGSGTDTQYF
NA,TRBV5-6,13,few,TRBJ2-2,TGTGCCAGCAGCCCCCCGAACACCGGGGAGCTGTTTTTT,CASSPPNTGELFF
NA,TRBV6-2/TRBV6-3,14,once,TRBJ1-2,TGTGCCAGCAGTCCAAGGGGGGGAGTACGAGGCTACACCTTC,CASSPRGGVRGYTF
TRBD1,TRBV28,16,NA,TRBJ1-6,TGTGCCAGCAGTTCGCACAGGGGCGACGGTAATTCACCCCTCCACTTT,CASSSHRGDGNSPLHF
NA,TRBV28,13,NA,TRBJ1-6,TGTGCCAGCACGAAGGTGAGGAATTCACCCCTCCACTTT,CASTKVRNSPLHF
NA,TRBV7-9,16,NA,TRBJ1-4,TGTGCCAGCAGCCAGATCGCGGCGATAACTAATGAAAAACTGTTTTTT,CASSQIAAITNEKLFF
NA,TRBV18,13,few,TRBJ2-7,TGTGCCAGCTCACCACCGGGCCCCTACGAGCAGTACTTC,CASSPPGPYEQYF
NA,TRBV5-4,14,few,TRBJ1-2,TGTGCCAGCAGCTTTGGGGGGGCATCCCTTGGCTACACCTTC,CASSFGGASLGYTF
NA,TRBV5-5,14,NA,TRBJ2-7,TGTGCCAGCAGCTTGCCCAAGAGCTCCTACGAGCAGTACTTC,CASSLPKSSYEQYF
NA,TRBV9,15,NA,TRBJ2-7,TGTGCCAGCAGCGTAGGCCTGGGGTATCAATACGAGCAGTACTTC,CASSVGLGYQYEQYF